Following are 8 T cell receptor beta chains from one sample sequenced in a study of post-analysis software for immune sequencing data. Study-level results: In patients, TRBV5-6, TRBV5-1 and TRBV20-1 belonged to roughly five TRBV segments found more frequently than in controls.

For these TCRs, the target antigens are not known. Researchers reported that TCR beta cDNA libraries carried unique molecular identifiers. A single record per CDR3 protein comes from TCRdb applying MiXCR to the PCR reads. The table has over 300,000 distinct CDR3 sequences, roughly 38% seen once. The sample consisted of blood. Receptors originate from a girl aged 5-17 years with multiple sclerosis.

The CDR3 protein is CASSEPGQGKTEAFF. The CDR3 bases are TGTGCCAGCAGTGAACCGGGACAGGGGAAGACTGAAGCTTTCTTT. The rearrangement uses TRBV6-1 and TRBJ1-1; 10 bases fit TRBD1. Looked up from germline, CDR1 is MNHNS and CDR2 is SASEGT. The CDR3 covers 15 residues. V was clipped by 2 bases and J by 5 bases; unmatched bases: 5.

The genes are TRBV7-6 and TRBJ1-1; the match to TRBD1 covers 11 bases. The CDR3 covers 17 residues. The germline V gene encodes CDR1 SGHVS and CDR2 FNYEAQ. V lost 2 bases and J lost 4; bases outside the gene matches: 9. For the CDR3, the DNA is TGTGCCAGCAGCTTAAGACCGGGACAGGGGGAGGGCACTGAAGCTTTCTTT. Protein product: CASSLRPGQGEGTEAFF.

This clonotype was counted between two and nine times. V is TRBV12-3 or TRBV12-4 and J is TRBJ2-1; TRBD1 matches 7 bases. Unmatched junction bases numbered 5, after V lost 6 bases and J lost 12 bases. There are 11 residues in the CDR3. Here the CDR3 reads CASSWGQPQFF. Written as DNA, the CDR3 is TGTGCCAGCAGCTGGGGACAGCCGCAGTTCTTC.

This chain joins TRBV11-2 and TRBJ2-7; 7 bases align to TRBD1. The germline V gene encodes CDR1 SGHAT and CDR2 FQNNGV. With V trimmed by 1 base and J by 2 bases, 8 bases remained unmatched. The CDR3 spans 16 residues. CDR3 region: CASSLGRWTGPYEQYF. The DNA of the CDR3 is TGTGCCAGCAGCTTAGGCCGCTGGACAGGTCCCTACGAGCAGTACTTC.

The sample holds a few counts of this clonotype. V is TRBV6-5 and J is TRBJ2-6, with D perhaps given as TRBD1 or TRBD2 (5 bases each). Looked up from germline, CDR1 is MNHEY and CDR2 is SVGAGI. The CDR3 is 15 residues long. The germline V and J ends were trimmed by 8 bases and 0 bases, with 11 bases remaining between them. CDR3 nucleotide sequence: TGTGCCAGCTTCCCGAGGGGCTCTGGGGCCAACGTCCTGACTTTC. Its protein is CASFPRGSGANVLTF.

The chain joins TRBV7-9 to TRBJ1-2; TRBD1 matches 7 bases. The CDR3 totals 15 residues. The junction had 4 bases not matched to a gene; V was cut back by 3 bases and J by 0 bases. The germline CDR1 and CDR2 sequences are SEHNR and FQNEAQ (reference sequence). The CDR3 DNA reads TGTGCCAGCAGCTTGGAGGGACAGACTAACTATGGCTACACCTTC. It is translated as CASSLEGQTNYGYTF.

The chain recombines TRBV25-1 with TRBJ1-5, with D hard to call. The CDR3 loop spans 13 amino acids. Trimming pared 3 bases from V and 7 bases from J, leaving 10 bases between. Germline V gene lookup returns CDR1 MGHDK and CDR2 SYGVNS. The CDR3 loop is CASSDPKGQPQHF. CDR3 sequence (DNA): TGTGCCAGCAGTGATCCTAAGGGACAGCCCCAGCATTTT.

This clonotype was seen repeatedly, ten times or more. The chain uses TRBV29-1 and TRBJ2-1; 7 bases align to TRBD2. The CDR3 extends over 15 amino acids. Germline V gene sequence: CDR1 SQVTM, CDR2 ANQGSEA. Losses at the gene ends were 1 base for V and 0 bases for J; bases not matched to a gene: 3. The CDR3 nucleotides read TGCAGCGTTGAAGGGACTAGACTCTCCTACAATGAGCAGTTCTTC. Translated: CSVEGTRLSYNEQFF.